A selection of T cell receptor beta chains follows, all from one sample in a study of shared clonotypes between healthy human individuals. Assay: immunoSEQ multiplex PCR; the TCRdb copy retains only in-frame clones and omits some. The sample lists 650,000 to 700,000 clones; about 92% were seen once. Sequenced material: memory CD8+ T cells from PBMCs. These receptors were obtained from a man aged 18 to 29 in good health. Some clones in this sample may be carry-over from other donors' samples. Both conserved end residues are part of each CDR3. A D gene is named only where the DNA matches it firmly. Not every row has a clone size; where given, it reads once, few, many or a size class.

j_gene | len | d_gene | v_gene | abundance | CDR3nt | CDR3aa
TRBJ2-7 | 15 | TRBD2 | TRBV7-9 | . | TGTGCCAGCAGCTCCGGAGCGGGAGCCCCCAACGAGCAGTACTTC | CASSSGAGAPNEQYF
TRBJ2-1 | 15 | . | TRBV7-8 | . | TGTGCCAGCCGCCGGACTCCACTTTATTACAATGAGCAGTTCTTC | CASRRTPLYYNEQFF
TRBJ2-1 | 16 | . | TRBV11-2 | . | TGTGCCAGCACTTATCCCCCGGGCGGCTCCTACAATGAGCAGTTCTTC | CASTYPPGGSYNEQFF
TRBJ2-7 | 15 | TRBD2 | TRBV6-6 | few | TGTGCCAGCAGTTACGATGGGACTAGCGGCTACGAGCAGTACTTC | CASSYDGTSGYEQYF
TRBJ2-7 | 14 | . | TRBV5-8 | once | TGTGCCACTAGCAATGGGGGGCCCTCCTACGAGCAGTACTTC | CATSNGGPSYEQYF
TRBJ1-2 | 14 | . | TRBV11-2 | once | TGTGCCAGCAGCTTAGGTACAGGGACCTATGGCTACACCTTC | CASSLGTGTYGYTF
TRBJ2-2 | 13 | . | TRBV5-1 | . | TGCGCCAGCAGGGGAGAGAACACCGGGGAGCTGTTTTTT | CASRGENTGELFF
TRBJ2-7 | 14 | . | TRBV9 | . | TGTGCCAGCAGCGTAGACGGCTTCTCCTACGAGCAGTACTTC | CASSVDGFSYEQYF
TRBJ1-5 | 17 | . | TRBV19 | . | TGTGCCAGTAGTACCCGGAGTGGCCGGGCCTCCAGTCAGCCCCAGCATTTT | CASSTRSGRASSQPQHF
TRBJ2-2 | 12 | . | TRBV28 | once | TGTGCCAGCAGTTCCTACACCGGGGAGCTGTTTTTT | CASSSYTGELFF
TRBJ2-7 | 16 | TRBD1 | TRBV19 | few | TGTGCCAGTAGTAGAGGAGGGACAGGGGGCTATTACGAGCAGTACTTC | CASSRGGTGGYYEQYF
TRBJ1-2 | 15 | . | TRBV14 | . | TGTGCCAGCAGCCAGAGCTCACTCGGGGGCTATGGCTACACCTTC | CASSQSSLGGYGYTF
TRBJ2-7 | 13 | . | TRBV15 | few | TGTGCCACCAGCAGTGGGACCAGGGGCGAGCAGTACTTC | CATSSGTRGEQYF
TRBJ1-1 | 12 | . | TRBV5-1 | . | TGCGCCAGCAGCTTGGGGAGCACTGAAGCTTTCTTT | CASSLGSTEAFF
TRBJ1-6 | 14 | . | TRBV6-4 | . | TGTGCCAGCAGTGACCACAGAGGGAATTCACCCCTCCACTTT | CASSDHRGNSPLHF
TRBJ1-1 | 12 | . | TRBV25-1 | few | TGTGCCAGCAGTGTGGGCAGGGCGGAAGCTTTCTTT | CASSVGRAEAFF
TRBJ2-2 | 16 | . | TRBV10-2 | . | TGCGCCAGCGGAGGGGTAGCGTGGTCGTGGACCGGGGAGCTGTTTTTT | CASGGVAWSWTGELFF
TRBJ2-1 | 19 | TRBD1 | TRBV28 | . | TGTGCCAGCAGGATAGACAGGGGAAGCGGCAAATTCTCCTACAATGAGCAGTTCTTC | CASRIDRGSGKFSYNEQFF
TRBJ2-3 | 19 | TRBD1 | TRBV7-9 | . | TGTGCCAGCAGCTCCATAAGGGTTCGAGACAGGGGAGGCACAGATACGCAGTATTTT | CASSSIRVRDRGGTDTQYF
TRBJ2-1 | 15 | . | TRBV6-5 | . | TGTGCCAGCAGTTCTCCGGGGACAAGTACCAATGAGCAGTTCTTC | CASSSPGTSTNEQFF
TRBJ1-5 | 13 | . | TRBV19 | . | TGTGCCAGCGCACCGAACGGAGTTCAGCCCCAGCATTTT | CASAPNGVQPQHF
TRBJ2-7 | 14 | . | TRBV7-9 | . | TGTGCCAGCAGCTTTATGACGGATACCTACGAGCAGTACTTC | CASSFMTDTYEQYF
TRBJ2-1 | 15 | TRBD2 | TRBV27 | . | TGTGCCAGCAGTCGGACTAGCGGGAGCTACAATGAGCAGTTCTTC | CASSRTSGSYNEQFF
TRBJ2-5 | 14 | TRBD1 | TRBV11-2 | once | TGTGCCAGCAGCCCGACAGGGGGCGTCGAGACCCAGTACTTC | CASSPTGGVETQYF
TRBJ2-5 | 18 | TRBD2 | TRBV2 | . | TGTGCCAGCAGTGAACGGTCTAGCGGGAGTTTGGTCCCAGAGACCCAGTACTTC | CASSERSSGSLVPETQYF
TRBJ1-5 | 15 | . | TRBV10-3 | . | TGTGCCATCAGTGATCTTGGTCGGGAGCACCAGCCCCAGCATTTT | CAISDLGREHQPQHF
TRBJ2-7 | 15 | . | TRBV9 | . | TGTGCCAGCAGCGTAGCGGTGGGGTCCACCTACGAGCAGTACTTC | CASSVAVGSTYEQYF
TRBJ1-2 | 14 | . | TRBV19 | . | TGTGCCAGTAGTATTGGTGATACATACTATGGCTACACCTTC | CASSIGDTYYGYTF
TRBJ2-7 | 15 | . | TRBV5-1 | once | TGCGCCAGCAGCTTGGAAGCGAGCAACACCTACGAGCAGTACTTC | CASSLEASNTYEQYF
TRBJ2-4 | 13 | TRBD2 | TRBV15 | . | TGTGCCACCAGCAGAGATGCGGGAGGAGGTGGCTACTTC | CATSRDAGGGGYF
TRBJ2-7 | 13 | . | TRBV9 | . | TGTGCCAGCAGCGAGGGCTCCTGGGGCGAGCAGTACTTC | CASSEGSWGEQYF
TRBJ2-7 | 14 | TRBD1 | TRBV15 | . | TGTGCCACCAGCCCAGGAGCGGACAGGGACGAGCAGTACTTC | CATSPGADRDEQYF
TRBJ2-2 | 17 | . | TRBV7-9 | . | TGTGCCAGCAGCTTAACATCAAGCCCGAGGGGTCTCAGGGAGCTGTTTTTT | CASSLTSSPRGLRELFF
TRBJ2-7 | 15 | . | TRBV7-9 | . | TGTGCTTGGTCGGGGGCAGGGGAGTCCCCCTGGGAGCAGTACTTC | CAWSGAGESPWEQYF
TRBJ2-1 | 15 | TRBD2 | TRBV11-3 | . | TGTGCCAGCAGCAAATGGACTAGCGGGATCAATGAGCAGTTCTTC | CASSKWTSGINEQFF
TRBJ1-1 | 13 | . | TRBV6-5 | once | TGTGCCAGCAGTTACGGGGGCACCACTGAAGCTTTCTTT | CASSYGGTTEAFF
TRBJ2-1 | 16 | TRBD2 | TRBV7-9 | . | TGTGCCAGCAGCTTACCCCCTAGCGGGGGGTACAATGAGCAGTTCTTC | CASSLPPSGGYNEQFF
TRBJ2-7 | 14 | . | TRBV18 | . | TGTGCCAGCTCACCACACCCTTTTACATCCGAGCAGTACTTC | CASSPHPFTSEQYF
TRBJ1-2 | 15 | TRBD1 | TRBV6-1 | . | TGTGCCAGCAGCGACTCTCGGACAGGGTTCGGCGGCTACACCTTC | CASSDSRTGFGGYTF
TRBJ2-7 | 15 | TRBD1 | TRBV7-9 | . | TGTGCCAGCAGCCATTTGCGGGACAGGGCCTACGAGCAGTACTTC | CASSHLRDRAYEQYF
TRBJ2-1 | 13 | TRBD2 | TRBV9 | . | TGTGCCAGCAGCTCTCGACTAGCGGGAGAGCAGTTCTTC | CASSSRLAGEQFF
TRBJ1-1 | 14 | TRBD1 | TRBV28 | . | TGTGCCGCCAAAGCGGGGACAGGCCAGGGTGAAGCTTTCTTT | CAAKAGTGQGEAFF
TRBJ2-7 | 15 | TRBD1 | TRBV19 | . | TGTGCCAGTAGTGTGGGACAGGGGACGTTCTACGAGCAGTACTTC | CASSVGQGTFYEQYF
TRBJ2-1 | 16 | TRBD1 | TRBV27 | . | TGTGCCAGCAGTTCCCCCCGGGGACAGACAATCAATGAGCAGTTCTTC | CASSSPRGQTINEQFF
TRBJ2-7 | 14 | . | TRBV9 | . | TGTGCCAGCAGCGAAACAGGGAGGAGCGACGAGCAGTACTTC | CASSETGRSDEQYF
TRBJ1-5 | 13 | . | TRBV28 | . | TGTGCCAGCAGCGGACCGGGGTCTCAGCCCCAGCATTTT | CASSGPGSQPQHF
TRBJ2-5 | 14 | . | TRBV7-9 | . | TGTGCCAGCAGCTCGAAGGGGCTTGGAGAGACCCAGTACTTC | CASSSKGLGETQYF
TRBJ2-1 | 14 | . | TRBV10-3 | . | TGTGCCATCAGTGACATGGCAGGATACAATGAGCAGTTCTTC | CAISDMAGYNEQFF
TRBJ2-1 | 15 | . | TRBV5-4 | once | TGTGCCAGCAGCTTGGGGGAGGTCTCCTACAATGAGCAGTTCTTC | CASSLGEVSYNEQFF
TRBJ1-5 | 16 | TRBD1 | TRBV5-8 | . | TGTGCCAGCGGAGAAGGGACAGTTTTTAGCAATCAGCCCCAGCATTTT | CASGEGTVFSNQPQHF
TRBJ2-7 | 16 | . | TRBV21-1 | . | TGTGCCAGCCAACCTGTAGCCCCAACAGGGACCGGCGAGCAGTACTTC | CASQPVAPTGTGEQYF
TRBJ2-7 | 14 | TRBD2 | TRBV4-1 | . | TGCGCCACTGGGACTAGCGGGAGATCCTACGAGCAGTACTTC | CATGTSGRSYEQYF
TRBJ1-5 | 15 | . | TRBV27 | . | TGTGCCAGCAGTTCCTTTCCGGGACGCAATCAGCCCCAGCATTTT | CASSSFPGRNQPQHF